The T cell receptor beta chain described here comes from a study of response to subunit inactivated influenza vaccine. CDR3 length: 14 residues. Germline trimming cut 0 bases from V and 4 bases from J; bases unmatched to any gene: 4. Germline V lookup: CDR1 DFQATT, CDR2 SNEGSKA (reference sequence). TCRdb redid the calling of the RT-PCR reads with MiXCR, one entry per CDR3 protein. The sample holds hundreds of thousands of distinct CDR3 sequences, 13% seen once. The sequencing used PBMCs from blood, collected 40 to 50 days after vaccination. This receptor was identified in a man in his fifties or sixties who received an inactivated influenza vaccine. V usage is TRBV20-1 and J usage is TRBJ1-2; 8 nucleotides match TRBD1. The CDR3 DNA is TGCAGTGCTAGAGATCTGACAGGGGTCTATGGCTACACCTTC. It encodes CSARDLTGVYGYTF.